Detailed here is one T cell receptor (beta chain). These data belong to a study of cytomegalovirus exposure and HLA in healthy donors. CDR1 SGHTA and CDR2 FQGNSA come from the germline V gene. The CDR3 is made up of 14 amino acids. With 5 bases clipped from V and 3 bases from J, the junction kept 6 bases outside the gene matches. 60 Vbeta and 13 Jbeta primers were used in PCR. The data were produced by immunoSEQ multiplex PCR, yet TCRdb's version contains in-frame clones alone and is incomplete. The repertoire holds 150,000 or so clones, about three quarters seen once, with roughly 6.4% in the top ten.

The sequence came from a woman aged 40 to 50 in good health and CMV-seropositive. The sample was PBMCs. This sequence joins TRBV7-2 and TRBJ2-7; 8 bases align to TRBD1. CDR3 DNA: TGTGCCAGCAGCCCGGACAGGGTAGTCTACGAGCAGTACTTC. Protein product: CASSPDRVVYEQYF.